The rows below give T cell receptor beta chains drawn from one sample of a study of T cells in localized non-small cell lung cancer. Assay: immunoSEQ multiplex PCR; the TCRdb copy retains only in-frame clones and omits some. This table has 30,000 to 35,000 clones, about nine tenths appearing once. Source: peripheral blood, taken before any cancer treatment. The receptors come from a woman aged 40-75 years with stage I lung adenocarcinoma. Each CDR3 is given with its conserved first and last residue. The D gene is left open where the match is weak. Size values are once, few and many counts, or a class for expanded clones, and some rows have none.

V,size,J,D,DNA,CDR3
TRBV7-7,NA,TRBJ2-2,TRBD1,TGTGCTAGCAGCTTAGGACAGGGGAACACCGGGGAGCTGTTTTTT,CASSLGQGNTGELFF
TRBV14,few,TRBJ2-7,NA,TGTGCCAGCAGCCAAGAATTCCGTTCCTACGAGCAGTACTTC,CASSQEFRSYEQYF
TRBV7-9,NA,TRBJ2-2,TRBD1,TGTGCCAGCAGCTTAGAGTATTGGGACAGAAACGGGGAGCTGTTTTTT,CASSLEYWDRNGELFF
TRBV4-3,NA,TRBJ2-1,TRBD2,TGCGCCAGCAGCCAAGAGGTGGCGGGGGGCGGCGAGCAGTTCTTC,CASSQEVAGGGEQFF
TRBV30,NA,TRBJ2-2,NA,TGTGCCTGGAGTCGTGGAGAAACGACGAACACCGGGGAGCTGTTTTTT,CAWSRGETTNTGELFF
TRBV27,NA,TRBJ2-7,NA,TGTGCCAGCAGTTCCTCCTACGAGCAGTACTTC,CASSSSYEQYF
TRBV6-5,few,TRBJ1-6,NA,TGTGCCAGCAGTTACTCCGGGGGCCCTCATTCACCCCTCCACTTT,CASSYSGGPHSPLHF
TRBV14,NA,TRBJ1-2,NA,TGTGCCAGCAGCCAAGTGTGGTATGGCTACACCTTC,CASSQVWYGYTF
TRBV5-4,NA,TRBJ2-1,NA,TGTGCCAGCAGCCTGAGGGGGTACAATGAGCAGTTCTTC,CASSLRGYNEQFF
TRBV27,once,TRBJ2-1,NA,TGTGCCAGCAGTTTAGGTTACAATGAGCAGTTCTTC,CASSLGYNEQFF
TRBV2,NA,TRBJ2-7,NA,TGTGCCAGCAGTGAAAAGGGCAGCTACGAGCAGTACTTC,CASSEKGSYEQYF
TRBV19,NA,TRBJ2-2,NA,TGTGCCAGTAGTGAGTCAGGTTCGAACACCGGGGAGCTGTTTTTT,CASSESGSNTGELFF
TRBV18,NA,TRBJ1-3,TRBD1,TGTGCCAGCTCACCTGGGACAGGGAGCTCTGGAAACACCATATATTTT,CASSPGTGSSGNTIYF